Listed here is a single TCR beta chain. The antigen this receptor binds is unknown. Base-call qualities are not available, and no considerably larger clone is one nucleotide away. This entry belongs to a study of cytomegalovirus exposure and HLA in healthy donors listed by TCRdb under 2017. With regard to the full study: According to a later analysis, the 120 or so validation repertoires were produced on the same platform as the 600 to 850 repertoires of the first cohort. High-throughput TCR immunosequencing, statistical association of individual TCRs with disease status, and machine learning were combined to predict cytomegalovirus infection status. The study aimed to test whether signatures of past pathogen exposure could be identified by cataloging public T cell receptors. Along with the approximately 670-subject first cohort, a separate validation cohort of over a hundred different subjects was used. Study-wide findings and limitations: It was suggested by the authors that the approach could potentially be generalized to other disease states and immunological phenotypes. Across donors, most TCR sequences were observed very rarely, whereas some public TCRs were present in many individuals. In both the original and validation cohorts, the classifier was reported to diagnose cytomegalovirus status with high specificity and sensitivity. The study listed 150 to 200 TCR beta chains as associated with cytomegalovirus. A few of the identified cytomegalovirus-associated TCR beta chains were confirmed in vitro to be specific for cytomegalovirus antigens. A later analysis found that TCRs clustered in the first cohort also tended to co-occur in the 110 or so validation repertoires, with approximately 95% of cluster scores above 0. A later analysis had no HLA typing for the validation cohort, so co-occurrence there was scored across all 110 or so repertoires.

The donors belonged to the validation cohort of around 110 subjects, which was separate from the roughly 700-subject first cohort. Per the germline V gene, MNHEY is the CDR1 and SVGAGI is the CDR2. The CDR3 goes from the cysteine to the phenylalanine over 14 residues. Only the CDR3 region is kept as DNA, spanning 42 bases read in frame from base 1. Trimming removed 5 bases from V and 1 base from J; the gene matches leave 3 bases unexplained. Library creation used the immunoSEQ multiplex PCR assay. The original pipeline was this. To diagnose cytomegalovirus status from the catalog of TCR beta chain sequences, a statistical classification framework was built. Sourced from immuneACCESS, this table was stored by TCRdb with only in-frame sequences that have V and J called. A share of the clones is absent; for the studies checked, an unresolved V gene accounts for under half, and the remainder has no known explanation. D and trimming were read from the DNA, whereas the V and J calls and clone size are those reported in that table. Across this sample there are 150,000 to 200,000 clones, with more than 70% seen only once. The ten biggest clones cover 10% of the sample.

Sequencing was carried out using PBMCs. This TCR was recovered from a young man in good health and CMV-seropositive. The chain is made from TRBV6-5 and TRBJ1-1, with TRBD1 identical over 8 junction bases. The CDR3 corresponds to CASSTQGGNTEAFF. Here is the DNA: TGTGCCAGCAGTACACAGGGGGGGAACACTGAAGCTTTCTTT.